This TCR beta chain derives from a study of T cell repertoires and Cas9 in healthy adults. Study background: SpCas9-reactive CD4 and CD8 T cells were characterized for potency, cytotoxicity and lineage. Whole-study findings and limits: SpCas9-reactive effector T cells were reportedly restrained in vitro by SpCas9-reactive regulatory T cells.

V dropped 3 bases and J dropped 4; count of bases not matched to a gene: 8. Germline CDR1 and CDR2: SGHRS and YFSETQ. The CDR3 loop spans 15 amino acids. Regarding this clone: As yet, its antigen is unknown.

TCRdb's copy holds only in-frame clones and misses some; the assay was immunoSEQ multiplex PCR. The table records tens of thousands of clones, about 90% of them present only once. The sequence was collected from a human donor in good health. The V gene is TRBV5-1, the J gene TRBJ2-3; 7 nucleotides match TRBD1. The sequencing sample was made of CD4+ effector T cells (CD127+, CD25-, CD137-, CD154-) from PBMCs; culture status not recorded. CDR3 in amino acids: CASSSQGVSADTQYF. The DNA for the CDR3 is TGCGCCAGCAGCTCCCAGGGGGTTTCCGCAGATACGCAGTATTTT.